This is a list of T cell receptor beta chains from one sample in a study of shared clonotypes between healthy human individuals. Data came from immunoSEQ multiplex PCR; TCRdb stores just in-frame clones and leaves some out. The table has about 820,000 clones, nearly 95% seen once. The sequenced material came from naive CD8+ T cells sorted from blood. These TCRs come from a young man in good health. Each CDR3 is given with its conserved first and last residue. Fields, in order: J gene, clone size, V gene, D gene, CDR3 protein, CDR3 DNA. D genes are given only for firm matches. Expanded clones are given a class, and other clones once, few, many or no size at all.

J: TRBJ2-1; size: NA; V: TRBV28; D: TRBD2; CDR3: CASSQLAGASEQFF; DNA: TGTGCCAGCAGCCAACTAGCGGGAGCCTCTGAGCAGTTCTTC
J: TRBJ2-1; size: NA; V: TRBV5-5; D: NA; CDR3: CASSLMREKVEQFF; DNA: TGTGCCAGCAGCTTGATGAGGGAGAAAGTTGAGCAGTTCTTC
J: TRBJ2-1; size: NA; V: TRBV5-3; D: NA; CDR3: CARSKEFF; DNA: TGTGCCAGAAGCAAGGAGTTCTTC
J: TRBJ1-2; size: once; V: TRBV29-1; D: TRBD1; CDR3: CSVRTGGHGYTF; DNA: TGCAGCGTCAGGACAGGGGGACATGGCTACACCTTC
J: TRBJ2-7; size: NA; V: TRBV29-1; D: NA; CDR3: CSVIGGVAYEQYF; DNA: TGCAGCGTTATCGGGGGCGTTGCCTACGAGCAGTACTTC
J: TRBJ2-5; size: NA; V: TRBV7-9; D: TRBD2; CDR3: CASRSGPRGETQYF; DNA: TGTGCCAGCAGGTCTGGGCCGCGGGGGGAGACCCAGTACTTC
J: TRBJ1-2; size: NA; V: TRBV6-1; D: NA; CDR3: CASSEGPGAGYGYTF; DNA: TGTGCCAGCAGTGAAGGGCCGGGGGCCGGGTATGGCTACACCTTC
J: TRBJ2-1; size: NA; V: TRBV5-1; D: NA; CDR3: CASSLGAEQFF; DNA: TGCGCCAGCAGCTTGGGGGCGGAGCAGTTCTTC
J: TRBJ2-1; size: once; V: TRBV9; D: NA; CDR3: CASSESYNEQFF; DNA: TGTGCCAGCAGCGAGTCCTACAATGAGCAGTTCTTC
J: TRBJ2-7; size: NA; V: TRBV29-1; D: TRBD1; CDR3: CSVSTDRGPSEQYF; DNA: TGCAGCGTTTCAACGGACAGGGGGCCGAGTGAGCAGTACTTC
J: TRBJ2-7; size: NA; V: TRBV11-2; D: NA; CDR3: CASSPMQGYEQYF; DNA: TGTGCCAGCAGTCCAATGCAGGGTTACGAGCAGTACTTC
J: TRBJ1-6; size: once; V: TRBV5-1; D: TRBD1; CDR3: CASRPDRVNSPLHF; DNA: TGCGCCAGCAGACCGGACAGGGTCAATTCACCCCTCCACTTT
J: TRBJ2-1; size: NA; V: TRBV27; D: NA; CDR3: CASSLSTYNEQFF; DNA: TGTGCCAGCAGTTTATCGACGTACAATGAGCAGTTCTTC
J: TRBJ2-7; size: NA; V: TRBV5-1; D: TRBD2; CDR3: CASSLGTSGSSSYEQYF; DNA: TGCGCCAGCAGCTTAGGGACTAGCGGGTCCAGCTCCTACGAGCAGTACTTC
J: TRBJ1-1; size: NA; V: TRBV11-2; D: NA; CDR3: CASSSPTPRAFF; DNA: TGTGCCAGCAGCTCCCCGACTCCCAGAGCTTTCTTT
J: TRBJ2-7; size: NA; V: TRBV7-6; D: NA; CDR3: CASSLGENYEQYF; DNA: TGTGCCAGCAGCTTAGGCGAAAACTACGAGCAGTACTTC
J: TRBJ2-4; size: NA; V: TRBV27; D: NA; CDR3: CASSLAYGKNIQYF; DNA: TGTGCCAGCAGTTTAGCGTACGGCAAAAACATTCAGTACTTC
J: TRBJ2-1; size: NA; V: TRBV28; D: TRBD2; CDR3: CASSHRPGLAPPNEQFF; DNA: TGTGCCAGCAGCCATAGACCGGGACTAGCTCCTCCAAATGAGCAGTTCTTC
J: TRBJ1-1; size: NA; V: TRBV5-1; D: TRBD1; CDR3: CASSPDRGRMNTEAFF; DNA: TGCGCCAGCAGCCCGGACAGGGGGCGCATGAACACTGAAGCTTTCTTT
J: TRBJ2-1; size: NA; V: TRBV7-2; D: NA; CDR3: CASSSPADEQFF; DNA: TGTGCCAGCAGCTCTCCCGCAGATGAGCAGTTCTTC
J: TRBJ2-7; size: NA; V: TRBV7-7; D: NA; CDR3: CASSLLSDYEQYF; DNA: TGTGCCAGCAGCCTGTTATCCGATTACGAGCAGTACTTC
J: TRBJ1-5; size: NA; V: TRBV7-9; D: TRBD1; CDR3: CASSPTGRDNQPQHF; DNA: TGTGCCAGCAGCCCGACAGGGCGGGACAATCAGCCCCAGCATTTT
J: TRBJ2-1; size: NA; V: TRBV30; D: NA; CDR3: CAWSTAGEQFF; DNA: TGTGCCTGGAGCACGGCTGGTGAGCAGTTCTTC
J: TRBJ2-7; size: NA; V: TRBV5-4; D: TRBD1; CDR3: CASSPRQGGSYEQYF; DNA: TGTGCCAGCAGCCCCCGACAGGGCGGGTCCTACGAGCAGTACTTC
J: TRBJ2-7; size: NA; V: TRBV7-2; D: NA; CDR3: CASSPDLMAWDEQYF; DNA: TGTGCCAGCAGCCCCGACCTGATGGCGTGGGACGAGCAGTACTTC
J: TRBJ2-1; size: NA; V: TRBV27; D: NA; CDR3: CASDGGREQFF; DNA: TGTGCCAGCGACGGGGGGCGTGAGCAGTTCTTC
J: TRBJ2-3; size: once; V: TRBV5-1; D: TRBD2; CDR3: CASSWRAGGLDTQYF; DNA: TGCGCCAGCAGCTGGAGAGCGGGAGGTCTAGATACGCAGTATTTT
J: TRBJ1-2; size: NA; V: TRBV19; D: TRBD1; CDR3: CASSLDREGNYGYTF; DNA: TGTGCCAGTAGCCTAGACAGGGAGGGCAACTATGGCTACACCTTC
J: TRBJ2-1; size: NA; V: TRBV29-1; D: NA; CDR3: CSVLGGNNNEQFF; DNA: TGCAGCGTTCTTGGCGGGAACAACAATGAGCAGTTCTTC
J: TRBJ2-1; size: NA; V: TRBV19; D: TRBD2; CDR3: CASRLAGVRGNEQFF; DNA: TGTGCCAGTAGACTAGCGGGAGTCAGAGGCAATGAGCAGTTCTTC
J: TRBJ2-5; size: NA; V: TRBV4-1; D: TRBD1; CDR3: CASSQEQGAKQETQYF; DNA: TGCGCCAGCAGCCAAGAACAGGGGGCGAAACAAGAGACCCAGTACTTC
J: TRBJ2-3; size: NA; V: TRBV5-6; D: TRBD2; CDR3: CASSLWWREGPDTQYF; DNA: TGTGCCAGCAGCTTGTGGTGGCGGGAGGGCCCCGATACGCAGTATTTT
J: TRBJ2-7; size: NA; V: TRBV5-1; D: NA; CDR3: CASSFGSTYEQYF; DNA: TGCGCCAGCAGCTTTGGCTCGACCTACGAGCAGTACTTC
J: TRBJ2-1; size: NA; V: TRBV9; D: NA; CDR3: CASSVYWGRNEQFF; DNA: TGTGCCAGCAGCGTATATTGGGGTAGGAATGAGCAGTTCTTC
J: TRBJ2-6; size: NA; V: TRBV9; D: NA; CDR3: CASSASGYSGANVLTF; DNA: TGTGCCAGCAGCGCCTCGGGCTACTCTGGGGCCAACGTCCTGACTTTC
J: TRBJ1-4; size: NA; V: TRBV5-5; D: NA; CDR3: CASSLVARRAGRNEKLFF; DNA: TGTGCCAGCAGCTTGGTTGCAAGGCGGGCAGGGAGGAATGAAAAACTGTTTTTT
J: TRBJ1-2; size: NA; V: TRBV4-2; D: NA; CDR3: CASSQDFGNSDNGYTF; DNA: TGTGCCAGCAGCCAAGATTTTGGGAACTCCGACAATGGCTACACCTTC
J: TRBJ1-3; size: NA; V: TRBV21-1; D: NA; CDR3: CASSNDRGSGNTIYF; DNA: TGTGCCAGCAGCAACGACAGGGGCTCTGGAAACACCATATATTTT
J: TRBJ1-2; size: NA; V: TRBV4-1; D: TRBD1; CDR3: CASSQGPGTGGDGYTF; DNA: TGCGCCAGCAGCCAAGGTCCCGGGACAGGGGGGGATGGCTACACCTTC
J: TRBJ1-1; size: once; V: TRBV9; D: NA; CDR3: CASSPQQGNTEAFF; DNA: TGTGCCAGCAGCCCACAACAGGGGAACACTGAAGCTTTCTTT
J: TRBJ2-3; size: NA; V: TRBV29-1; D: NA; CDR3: CSVETPAASTDTQYF; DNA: TGCAGCGTTGAAACCCCAGCGGCTAGCACAGATACGCAGTATTTT
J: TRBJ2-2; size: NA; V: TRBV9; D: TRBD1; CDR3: CASSYPRTGGTGELFF; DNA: TGTGCCAGCAGCTACCCCAGGACAGGGGGAACCGGGGAGCTGTTTTTT
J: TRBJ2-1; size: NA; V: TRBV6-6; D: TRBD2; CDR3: CASSYSGGRANEQFF; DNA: TGTGCCAGCAGTTACTCGGGCGGGAGGGCCAATGAGCAGTTCTTC
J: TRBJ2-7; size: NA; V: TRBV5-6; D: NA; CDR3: CASSFRNAEQYF; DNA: TGTGCCAGCAGCTTCCGGAACGCCGAGCAGTACTTC
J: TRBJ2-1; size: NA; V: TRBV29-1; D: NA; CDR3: CSVESRYREQFF; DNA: TGCAGCGTTGAGTCGCGCTATCGGGAGCAGTTCTTC
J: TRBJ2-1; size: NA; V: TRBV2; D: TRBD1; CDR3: CASSDEGGQGRNNEQFF; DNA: TGTGCCAGCAGTGATGAAGGAGGACAGGGACGGAACAATGAGCAGTTCTTC
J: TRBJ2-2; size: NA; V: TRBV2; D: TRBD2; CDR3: CASSATSGGTGELFF; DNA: TGTGCCAGCAGCGCCACTAGCGGCGGCACCGGGGAGCTGTTTTTT
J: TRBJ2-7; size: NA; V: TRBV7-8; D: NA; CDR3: CASSLLGGDRETYEQYF; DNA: TGTGCCAGCAGCTTACTCGGGGGGGACAGGGAGACCTACGAGCAGTACTTC
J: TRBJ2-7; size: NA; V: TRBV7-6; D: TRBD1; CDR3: CASSLTGTGNYEQYF; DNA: TGTGCCAGCAGCTTAACCGGGACAGGGAACTACGAGCAGTACTTC
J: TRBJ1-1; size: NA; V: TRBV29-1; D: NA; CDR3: CSVEWRGEAFF; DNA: TGCAGCGTTGAATGGCGAGGTGAAGCTTTCTTT
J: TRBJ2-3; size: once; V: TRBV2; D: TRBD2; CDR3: CASSEFGREGGDTQYF; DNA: TGTGCCAGCAGTGAATTTGGGCGGGAGGGAGGAGATACGCAGTATTTT
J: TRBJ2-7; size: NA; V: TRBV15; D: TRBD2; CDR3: CATSGAGLAGGSYEQYF; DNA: TGTGCCACCAGCGGAGCTGGGCTAGCGGGGGGCTCCTACGAGCAGTACTTC
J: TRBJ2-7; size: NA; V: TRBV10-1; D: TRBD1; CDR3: CASSDRDRGYEQYF; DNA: TGCGCCAGCAGTGACCGCGACAGGGGTTACGAGCAGTACTTC
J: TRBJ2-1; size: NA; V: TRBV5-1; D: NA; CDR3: CASSLGLARYNEQFF; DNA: TGCGCCAGCAGCCTGGGGCTCGCGAGGTACAATGAGCAGTTCTTC
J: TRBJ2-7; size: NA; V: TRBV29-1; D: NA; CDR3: CSAGGLAEDAYYEQYF; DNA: TGCAGCGCAGGGGGTCTAGCGGAAGATGCGTACTACGAGCAGTACTTC